This TCR beta chain emerged from a study of blood T cell repertoires in COVID-19. Per the germline V gene, CDR1 is LNHDA and CDR2 is SQIVND (reference sequence). The CDR3 has 15 residues. With V trimmed by 0 bases and J by 5 bases, 4 bases remained unmatched. Sequencing was performed with immunoSEQ multiplex PCR; in TCRdb, only in-frame clones are kept and a portion is missing. The repertoire holds around 150,000 clones, with more than 75% as singletons. The clonotype was recovered from a man aged 60 to 69 who had recovered from COVID-19. V is TRBV19 and J is TRBJ1-5; 7 nucleotides match TRBD1. Sequenced material: peripheral blood. The CDR3 coding sequence is TGTGCCAGTAGTATAGATCAGAGGGGGCATCAGCCCCAGCATTTT. This gives the protein CASSIDQRGHQPQHF.